This entry concerns a single T cell receptor (beta chain). Its antigen is unidentified. General study findings and limits: Greatest tumor Treg TCR overlap was with tumor naive CD4+ cells. The larger cohort examined one V-J beta rearrangement, not whole repertoires.

After constant-region reverse-primer amplification, full-length variable regions underwent semi-nested PCR with Nested Universal Primer A. TCRdb re-called the 5' RACE reads with MiXCR, one entry per CDR3 protein. This sample has around 33,000 distinct CDR3 sequences, with roughly 25% found just once. Memory CD4+ cells were defined as CD4+CD45RO+CD25-. Deletions cut 5 bases from V and 0 bases from J, with 13 bases between. CDR1 and CDR2 from the germline V gene are SGDLS and YYNGEE. CDR3 length: 15 amino acids. The specimen was memory CD4+ T cells sorted from blood. The subset denotes: memory CD4+ T cells, CD4+CD45RO+CD25-. The gene calls are TRBV9 and TRBJ2-3, with D possibly being TRBD1 or TRBD2 (5 bases each). This receptor was obtained from a female donor with breast cancer. This CDR3 reads CASRGEGSSTDTQYF. For the CDR3, the DNA is TGTGCCAGCAGGGGGGAAGGGTCGAGCACAGATACGCAGTATTTT.